These 32 T cell receptor beta chains were sequenced from one sample in a study of radiotherapy plus CTLA-4 blockade in lung cancer. Clones were sequenced by immunoSEQ multiplex PCR, and TCRdb holds only the in-frame ones, with some missing. The sample has approximately 57,000 clones; just under 85% are singletons. The sequencing used peripheral blood, collected from a patient treated with radiotherapy plus ipilimumab. The receptors were gathered from a human donor with non-small cell lung cancer whose response to radiotherapy plus ipilimumab could not be evaluated.

The chain couples TRBV5-5 to TRBJ2-3; maybe TRBD1 (6 bases). The CDR3 loop spans 14 amino acids. CDR1 is SGHKS and CDR2 is YYEKEE in the germline V gene (reference sequence). V shed 2 bases and J shed 5 bases, with 12 bases lying between them. CDR3 protein: CASSFQGPGDTQYF. In DNA form, the CDR3 reads TGTGCCAGCAGCTTCCAGGGGCCAGGAGATACGCAGTATTTT.

This rearrangement joins TRBV18 to TRBJ1-1, with 8 bases identical to TRBD1. CDR1 and CDR2 from the germline V gene are KGHSH and LQKENI. Unmatched junction bases numbered 8, after V lost 3 bases and J lost 5 bases. The CDR3 totals 15 residues. DNA for the CDR3: TGTGCCAGCTCACCCACGCCCGGACAGGGTACTGAAGCTTTCTTT. This translates into CASSPTPGQGTEAFF.

This clone was picked up a small number of times. This chain connects TRBV6-6 to TRBJ2-2, with TRBD1 identical over 8 bases. The germline V gene encodes CDR1 MNHNY and CDR2 SVGAGI (reference sequence). The CDR3 has 14 residues. Unmatched junction bases numbered 5, after V lost 6 bases and J lost 5 bases. CDR3 residues: CASRPGQGTGELFF. The CDR3 DNA reads as TGTGCCAGCAGACCAGGACAGGGAACCGGGGAGCTGTTTTTT.

The chain carries TRBV19 and TRBJ2-4; 7 nucleotides match TRBD1. Trimming at V came to 3 bases and at J to 6 bases, leaving 17 bases not matched to a gene. The CDR3 is 18 amino acids. Germline V gene sequence: CDR1 LNHDA, CDR2 SQIVND (reference sequence). The CDR3 protein is CASSIGGTAGGKGNIQYF. The CDR3 nucleotides read TGTGCCAGTAGTATTGGCGGTACGGCAGGGGGTAAGGGAAACATTCAGTACTTC.

The V gene is TRBV4-3, the J gene TRBJ1-2; no reliable D call. Trimming pared 0 bases from V and 4 bases from J, leaving 9 bases between. Germline-derived CDR1 and CDR2 are LGHNA and YSLEER. The CDR3 sequence is 14 residues long. CDR3 protein: CASSQDPEGYGYTF. The CDR3, as DNA: TGCGCCAGCAGCCAAGATCCAGAGGGCTATGGCTACACCTTC.

The chain uses TRBV5-5 and TRBJ1-5, with D perhaps matching TRBD1 (6 bases). This CDR3 has 13 residues. Looked up from germline, CDR1 is SGHKS and CDR2 is YYEKEE (reference sequence). Trimming left V 2 bases short and J 5 bases short, with 8 bases between. In DNA form, the CDR3 reads TGTGCCAGCAGCTTTTACAGGGATCAGCCCCAGCATTTT. Its protein product is CASSFYRDQPQHF.

This chain links TRBV6-5 with TRBJ1-3; 7 bases align to TRBD1. V was pared by 5 bases and J by 4 bases, with 5 bases of the junction left unmatched. Germline CDR1 is MNHEY and CDR2 is SVGAGI. The CDR3 contains 14 residues. The CDR3 here is CASSTTGNGNTIYF. CDR3 DNA: TGTGCCAGCAGTACGACAGGGAACGGAAACACCATATATTTT.

This clone was detected only once. The chain couples TRBV6-5 to TRBJ1-2; 8 bases align to TRBD1. V trimming: 0 bases; J trimming: 4 bases; junction bases outside the gene matches: 4. Germline CDR1 is MNHEY and CDR2 is SVGAGI. The CDR3 totals 15 residues. CDR3: CASSYSLRGLYGYTF. The CDR3 DNA reads as TGTGCCAGCAGTTACTCTCTCAGGGGGCTCTATGGCTACACCTTC.

The chain's CDR3 is CASSQTGGSPLHF. Written as DNA, the CDR3 is TGCGCCAGCAGCCAAACAGGGGGCTCACCCCTCCACTTT. The gene calls are TRBV4-3 and TRBJ1-6, with TRBD1 identical over 9 bases. CDR3 length: 13 amino acids. Trimming cost V 2 bases and J 10 bases; bases outside gene matches: 0. From germline, CDR1 is LGHNA and CDR2 YSLEER.

The J gene is TRBJ2-3, the V gene TRBV5-1, with 9 bases identical to TRBD1. V dropped 5 bases and J dropped 1; count of bases not matched to a gene: 8. CDR1 is SGHRS and CDR2 is YFSETQ in the germline V gene. This CDR3 is 16 amino acids long. CDR3: CASSYRTGARTDTQYF. CDR3 nucleotides: TGCGCCAGCAGTTACCGGACAGGGGCCCGCACAGATACGCAGTATTTT. Full variable domain (remainder filled in from reference TRBV5-1 and TRBJ2-3): KAGVTQTPRYLIKTRGQQVTLSCSPISGHRSVSWYQQTPGQGLQFLFEYFSETQRNKGNFPGRFSGRQFSNSRSEMNVSTLELGDSALYLCASSYRTGARTDTQYFGPGTRLTVL.

This clone was recorded only once. This sequence joins TRBV7-9 and TRBJ2-1, with TRBD2 matching 11 bases. The CDR3 spans 16 residues. V dropped 1 base and J dropped 2; count of bases not matched to a gene: 1. CDR1 and CDR2 from the germline V gene are SEHNR and FQNEAQ (reference sequence). CDR3 nucleotide sequence: TGTGCCAGCAGCTTAGTACTAGCGGGAGCCTACAATGAGCAGTTCTTC. It yields the protein CASSLVLAGAYNEQFF.

The rearrangement uses TRBV5-4 and TRBJ2-7; the D gene is possibly TRBD1 (6 bases). This CDR3 has 15 residues. CDR1 is SGHNT, CDR2 YYREEE, per germline (reference sequence). Trimming stripped 2 bases from V and 3 bases from J, with 15 bases between. CDR3 DNA sequence: TGTGCCAGCAGCTTAGACAGGACCCATGGCTACGAGCAGTACTTC. Translation: CASSLDRTHGYEQYF.

The chain joins TRBV7-2 to TRBJ2-5; 11 bases are shared with TRBD2. CDR1 is SGHTA, CDR2 FQGNSA, per germline. Losses at the gene ends were 2 bases for V and 0 bases for J; bases not matched to a gene: 2. The CDR3 consists of 16 residues. The CDR3 protein is CASSLPSGGHQETQYF. In nucleotides, the CDR3 is TGTGCCAGCAGCTTACCTAGCGGGGGGCACCAAGAGACCCAGTACTTC.

This chain uses TRBV6-1 with TRBJ2-7, with D possibly matching TRBD1 (6 bases). Between the trimmed V and J ends, which lost 3 bases and 5 bases, there was a span of 14 bases. The germline CDR1 and CDR2 sequences are MNHNS and SASEGT. CDR3 length: 14 residues. DNA of the CDR3: TGTGCCAGCAGTGACCCGGACAGTCCGAACGAGCAGTACTTC. It specifies CASSDPDSPNEQYF.

Concerning this clone: The junction departs from germline at one end; a sequencing error may be responsible. This rearrangement joins TRBV7-2 to TRBJ2-1, with D possibly being TRBD1 (5 bases). Germline V gene sequence: CDR1 SGHTA, CDR2 FQGNSA. The CDR3 has 14 residues. CDR3 region: CASRLAAREDEQFF. The CDR3 nucleotides are TGTGCCAGCAGGTTAGCAGCCAGGGAAGATGAGCAGTTCTTC.

The chain has TRBV6-5 and TRBJ1-2, with 9 bases lining up with TRBD1. CDR1 MNHEY and CDR2 SVGAGI come from the germline V gene. The CDR3 consists of 14 residues. The ends lost 2 bases at V and 5 bases at J; junction bases unmatched: 3. CDR3 nucleotides: TGTGCCAGCAGTTACACGGGACAGGGTTATGGCTACACCTTC. It translates to CASSYTGQGYGYTF.

The rearrangement uses TRBV29-1 and TRBJ2-7, with TRBD1 matching 9 bases. J was trimmed by 2 bases and V by 6 bases; bases with no gene match: 2. The CDR3 runs 12 residues. CDR1 is SQVTM, CDR2 ANQGSEA, per germline. For the CDR3, the DNA is TGCAGCGTGCGACAGGGGGCCTACGAGCAGTACTTC. Translated, it gives CSVRQGAYEQYF.

The chain couples TRBV13 to TRBJ2-1; 12 bases align to TRBD2. V shed 6 bases and J 6 bases; nucleotides not matched to a gene: 6. The CDR3 extends over 15 amino acids. Germline CDR1 is PRHDT and CDR2 is FYEKMQ (reference sequence). Here the CDR3 reads CASRASGGAPNEQFF. Written as DNA, the CDR3 is TGTGCCAGCAGGGCTAGCGGGGGGGCGCCCAATGAGCAGTTCTTC.

V is TRBV10-1 and J is TRBJ2-4; D may be TRBD2 (5 bases). V was clipped by 6 bases and J by 8 bases, with 17 bases between them. The CDR3 has 14 amino acids. The V gene's germline CDR1 is WNHNN and CDR2 SYGVQD (reference sequence). The CDR3 loop reads CASSRRRPYDIQYF. The CDR3 DNA reads as TGCGCCAGCAGCAGACGGAGGCCCTACGACATTCAGTACTTC.

The chain carries TRBV2 and TRBJ2-3, with a possible D match to TRBD1 (5 bases). Trimming removed 9 bases from V and 6 bases from J, with 16 bases in between. The CDR3 length is 13 residues. CDR1 is SNHLY and CDR2 is FYNNEI in the germline V gene. The CDR3 here is CARQGMGTDTQYF. The CDR3 DNA reads as TGTGCCAGGCAGGGAATGGGAACGGATACGCAGTATTTT.

The genes are TRBV18 and TRBJ1-3; TRBD1 is a possible D gene (5 bases). The CDR3 totals 16 residues. The V gene lost 1 base and the J gene lost 4 bases, with 14 bases spanning the gap. CDR1 is KGHSH and CDR2 is LQKENI in the germline V gene. This CDR3 reads CASSPQSGGDGNTIYF. The CDR3, as DNA: TGTGCCAGCTCACCACAGTCGGGCGGGGACGGAAACACCATATATTTT.

The CDR3 here is CASKPPGQPYEQYF. For the CDR3, the DNA is TGTGCCAGCAAGCCCCCGGGACAGCCTTACGAGCAGTACTTC. The V and J genes are TRBV6-1 and TRBJ2-7; 7 positions match TRBD1. Germline V gene sequence: CDR1 MNHNS, CDR2 SASEGT. The CDR3 is 14 amino acids. Trimming cost V 7 bases and J 4 bases; bases outside gene matches: 10.

CDR3 DNA: TGTGCCAGCAGTCCGGGACAGGGGGCGTTTCACCAAGAGACCCAGTACTTC. This gives the protein CASSPGQGAFHQETQYF. The chain couples TRBV2 to TRBJ2-5, with 12 bases fitting TRBD1. The CDR3 runs to 17 residues. Unmatched junction bases numbered 7, after V lost 5 bases and J lost 0 bases. Germline V lookup: CDR1 SNHLY, CDR2 FYNNEI.

The chain carries TRBV19 and TRBJ2-7; 7 positions agree with TRBD2. After removal of 5 bases from V and 4 bases from J, the junction contained 2 bases not matched to a gene. CDR3 length: 12 residues. CDR1 and CDR2 from the germline V gene are LNHDA and SQIVND (reference sequence). The CDR3 is CASSSGGYEQYF. As DNA, the CDR3 is TGTGCCAGTAGTTCGGGGGGATACGAGCAGTACTTC.

The CDR3 sequence: CASSQVGQYYEQYF. CDR3 nucleotides: TGCGCCAGCAGCCAAGTGGGCCAGTACTACGAGCAGTACTTC. The V and J genes are TRBV4-1 and TRBJ2-7; D gene uncertain. Deletions cut 1 base from V and 3 bases from J, with 10 bases between. The CDR3 has 14 residues. The V gene's germline CDR1 is MGHRA and CDR2 YSYEKL.

The chain carries TRBV21-1 and TRBJ2-7; TRBD1 is the table's D call, not checked against the DNA. TRBV21-1 is a pseudogene locus. The CDR3 contains 15 residues. Here the CDR3 DNA reads TGTGCCAGCATACTTCTACAGGGCCCCAACTACGAGCAGTACTTC. Translating it yields CASILLQGPNYEQYF.

J is TRBJ2-2 and V is TRBV5-4; 13 nucleotides match TRBD2. The length of the CDR3 is 17 residues. V lost 0 bases to trimming and J lost 4 bases; unmatched junction nucleotides: 3. Germline V gene sequence: CDR1 SGHNT, CDR2 YYREEE (reference sequence). The CDR3 DNA reads TGTGCCAGCAGCTTGGGGGGACTAGCGGGGTTCACCGGGGAGCTGTTTTTT. Amino acids: CASSLGGLAGFTGELFF.

The chain carries TRBV5-6 and TRBJ1-2, with TRBD1 matching 11 bases. Germline V gene sequence: CDR1 SGHDT, CDR2 YYEEEE. CDR3 size: 14 residues. J lost 4 bases, V lost 3 bases, and 2 bases had no gene match. CDR3 protein: CASSSGTGGYGYTF. CDR3 nucleotides: TGTGCCAGCAGCTCCGGGACAGGGGGCTATGGCTACACCTTC.

The chain carries TRBV13 and TRBJ1-6; D is undetermined. From germline, CDR1 is PRHDT and CDR2 FYEKMQ (reference sequence). Trimming left V 5 bases short and J 0 bases short, with 11 bases between. The CDR3 is 16 amino acids. CDR3 coding DNA: TGTGCCAGCAGCGTCGGCGGGAGCTCCTATAATTCACCCCTCCACTTT. It yields the protein CASSVGGSSYNSPLHF.

By share, this clone ranks as medium-sized. The chain combines TRBV25-1 with TRBJ1-2, with TRBD1 matching over 8 bases. V was clipped by 4 bases and J by 3 bases; unmatched bases: 10. From germline, CDR1 is MGHDK and CDR2 SYGVNS. This CDR3 contains 16 residues. CDR3 DNA sequence: TGTGCCAGCAGTGCTTTTGGGACAGGCGAAGACTATGGCTACACCTTC. Translating gives CASSAFGTGEDYGYTF.

The chain recombines TRBV5-1 with TRBJ2-2; 9 bases agree with TRBD2. The germline V gene has CDR1 SGHRS and CDR2 YFSETQ. This CDR3 region has 16 residues. V was clipped by 5 bases and J by 3 bases; unmatched bases: 8. The CDR3, as DNA: TGCGCCAGCAGTTCTCTGACTAGCGGTGACACCGGGGAGCTGTTTTTT. Translation: CASSSLTSGDTGELFF.

The V call is TRBV18, the J call TRBJ1-5; no clear D gene. V lost 3 bases and J lost 4, with 10 bases in between. The CDR3 sequence is 14 residues long. CDR1 and CDR2 (germline): KGHSH, LQKENI. The CDR3 is CASSPAGSNQPQHF. In nucleotides, the CDR3 is TGTGCCAGCTCACCGGCAGGTTCGAATCAGCCCCAGCATTTT.